This TCR beta chain emerged from a study of cytomegalovirus exposure and HLA in healthy donors. Overall study results and limits: Presence/absence results assume similar sequencing depth per donor, which may not hold.

It was with 60 Vbeta and 13 Jbeta primers that the PCR ran. Repertoires were generated with immunoSEQ multiplex PCR, while TCRdb's copy carries only in-frame clones and drops some. The sample lists around 170,000 clones, around 73% occurring once. This clone showed up just a few times. The antigen remains unidentified. V gave up 6 bases and J gave up 3 bases, with 5 bases separating them. The germline CDR1 and CDR2 sequences are SNHLY and FYNNEI. The CDR3 extends over 12 amino acids. The chain joins TRBV2 to TRBJ2-2, with D unclear. The TCR comes from a male donor in good health and CMV-seronegative. Source material: PBMCs. The CDR3 loop is CASRRDTGELFF. The DNA of the CDR3 is TGTGCCAGCAGACGCGACACCGGGGAGCTGTTTTTT. Complete variable domain (other parts from reference TRBV2 and TRBJ2-2): EPEVTQTPSHQVTQMGQEVILRCVPISNHLYFYWYRQILGQKVEFLVSFYNNEISEKSEIFDDQFSVERPDGSNFTLKIRSTKLEDSAMYFCASRRDTGELFFGEGSRLTVL.